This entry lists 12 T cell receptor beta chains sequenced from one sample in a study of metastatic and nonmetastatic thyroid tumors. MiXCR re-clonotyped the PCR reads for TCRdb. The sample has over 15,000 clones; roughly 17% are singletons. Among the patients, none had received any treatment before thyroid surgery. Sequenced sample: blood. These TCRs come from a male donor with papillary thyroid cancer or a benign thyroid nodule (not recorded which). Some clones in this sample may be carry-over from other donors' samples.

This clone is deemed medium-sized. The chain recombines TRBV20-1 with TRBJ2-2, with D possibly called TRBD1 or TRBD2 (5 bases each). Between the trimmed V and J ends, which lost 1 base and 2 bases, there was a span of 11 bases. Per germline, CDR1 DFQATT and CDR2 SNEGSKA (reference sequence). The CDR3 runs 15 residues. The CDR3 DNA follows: TGCAGTGCTAGAGCAAGGGACGCTAACACCGGGGAGCTGTTTTTT. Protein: CSARARDANTGELFF.

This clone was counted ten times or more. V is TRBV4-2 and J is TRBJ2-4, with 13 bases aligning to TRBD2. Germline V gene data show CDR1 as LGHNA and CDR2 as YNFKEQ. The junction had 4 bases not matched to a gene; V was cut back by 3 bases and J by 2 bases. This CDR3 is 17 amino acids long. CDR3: CASSHLTSGRTKNIQYF. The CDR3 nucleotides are TGTGCCAGCAGCCATCTGACTAGCGGGAGGACCAAAAACATTCAGTACTTC.

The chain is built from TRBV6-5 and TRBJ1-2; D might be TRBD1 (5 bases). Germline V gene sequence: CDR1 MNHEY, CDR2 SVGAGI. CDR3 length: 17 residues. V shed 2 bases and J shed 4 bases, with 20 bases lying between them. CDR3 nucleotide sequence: TGTGCCAGCAGTTACACCGCAGGGACTTCCCAAACCTATGGCTACACCTTC. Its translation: CASSYTAGTSQTYGYTF.

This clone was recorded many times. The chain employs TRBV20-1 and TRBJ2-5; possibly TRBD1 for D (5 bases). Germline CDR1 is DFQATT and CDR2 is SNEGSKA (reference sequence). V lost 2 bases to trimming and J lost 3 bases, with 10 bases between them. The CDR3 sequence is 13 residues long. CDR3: CSARNDREETQYF. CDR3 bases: TGCAGTGCTAGAAACGACAGAGAAGAGACCCAGTACTTC.

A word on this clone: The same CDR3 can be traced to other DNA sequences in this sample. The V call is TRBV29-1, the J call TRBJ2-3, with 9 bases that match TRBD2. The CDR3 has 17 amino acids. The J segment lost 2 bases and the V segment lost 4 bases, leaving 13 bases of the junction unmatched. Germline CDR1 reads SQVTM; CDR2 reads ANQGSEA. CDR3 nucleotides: TGCAGCGTTGGTGGTGCAGGGACTAGCCCCTACACAGATACGCAGTATTTT. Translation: CSVGGAGTSPYTDTQYF.

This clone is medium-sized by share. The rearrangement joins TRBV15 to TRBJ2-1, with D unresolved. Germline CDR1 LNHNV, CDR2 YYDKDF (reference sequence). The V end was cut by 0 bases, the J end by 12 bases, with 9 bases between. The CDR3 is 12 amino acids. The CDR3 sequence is CATSRDRVRQFF. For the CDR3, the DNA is TGTGCCACCAGCAGAGACCGGGTGAGGCAGTTCTTC.

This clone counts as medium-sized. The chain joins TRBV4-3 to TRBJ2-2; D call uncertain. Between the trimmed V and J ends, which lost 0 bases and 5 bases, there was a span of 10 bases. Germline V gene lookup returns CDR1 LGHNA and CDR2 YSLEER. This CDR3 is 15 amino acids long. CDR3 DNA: TGCGCCAGCAGCCAAGACGGGCTACCAACCGGGGAGCTGTTTTTT. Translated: CASSQDGLPTGELFF.

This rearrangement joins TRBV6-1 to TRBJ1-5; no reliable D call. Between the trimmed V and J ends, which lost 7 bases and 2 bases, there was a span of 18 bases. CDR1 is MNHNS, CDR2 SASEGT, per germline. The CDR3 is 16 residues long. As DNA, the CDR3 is TGTGCCAGCACCCTCCGGAGGCAGGTTCGCAATCAGCCCCAGCATTTT. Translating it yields CASTLRRQVRNQPQHF.

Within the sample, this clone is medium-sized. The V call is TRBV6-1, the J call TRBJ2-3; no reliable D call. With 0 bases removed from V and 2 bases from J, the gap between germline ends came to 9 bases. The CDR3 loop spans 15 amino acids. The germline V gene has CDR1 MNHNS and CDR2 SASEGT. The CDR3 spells CASSEAPTLTDTQYF. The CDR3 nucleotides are TGTGCCAGCAGTGAAGCTCCCACCCTCACAGATACGCAGTATTTT.

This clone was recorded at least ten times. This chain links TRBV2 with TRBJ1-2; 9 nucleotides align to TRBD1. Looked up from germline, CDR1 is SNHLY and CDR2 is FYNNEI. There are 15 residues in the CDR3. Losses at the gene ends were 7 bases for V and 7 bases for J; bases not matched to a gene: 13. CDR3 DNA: TGTGCCAGCACTGGGACAGGGAATTCGGAAGGTGGCTACACCTTC. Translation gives CASTGTGNSEGGYTF.

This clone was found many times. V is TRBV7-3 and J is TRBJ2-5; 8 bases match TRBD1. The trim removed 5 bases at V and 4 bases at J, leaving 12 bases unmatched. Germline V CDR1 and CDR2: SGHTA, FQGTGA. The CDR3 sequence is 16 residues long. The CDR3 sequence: CASSGSGTGVGETQYF. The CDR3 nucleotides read TGTGCCAGCAGCGGATCCGGGACAGGTGTGGGAGAGACCCAGTACTTC.

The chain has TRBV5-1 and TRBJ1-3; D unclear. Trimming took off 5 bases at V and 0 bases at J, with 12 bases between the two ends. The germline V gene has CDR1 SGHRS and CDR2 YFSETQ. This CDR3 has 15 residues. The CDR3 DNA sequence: TGCGCCAGCAGTCGAGACATGCCCTCTGGAAACACCATATATTTT. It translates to CASSRDMPSGNTIYF.